This T cell receptor beta chain comes out of a study of blood T cell repertoires in COVID-19. Study as a whole: Some COVID-19 samples were acute and others convalescent; all came from the United States, Italy and Spain. T cells, B-cell-depleted T cells, or PBMCs supplied cDNA or gDNA.

In the original analysis: By means of reference gene primer amplification, nucleated cell counts were estimated. Here immunoSEQ multiplex PCR was the method, and the copy in TCRdb shows in-frame clones only, minus some. The V and J calls and clone size come from that table; D and trimming were worked out from the DNA. Of about 120,000 clones listed, about 80% are singletons. This CDR3 region has 12 residues. After removal of 4 bases from V and 12 bases from J, the junction contained 7 bases not matched to a gene. The germline gives CDR1 MDHEN, CDR2 SYDVKM. Sequencing was done on a sample of peripheral blood. The sequence was collected from a woman aged 45-65 years with acute or convalescent COVID-19. The chain carries TRBV28 and TRBJ1-2, with 8 bases aligning to TRBD1. Here the CDR3 DNA reads TGTGCCAGCAGTTCCGGACAGGGTCTACACACCTTC. It encodes CASSSGQGLHTF.